The 3 T cell receptor beta chains given below trace back to one sample, sequenced in a study of neurological immune-mediated disorders. TCRdb passed the 5' RACE reads through MiXCR, listing each CDR3 protein once. The table records about 49,000 distinct CDR3 sequences, roughly 14% of them present only once. Time point meaning: longitudinal time-point 2. Source material: PBMCs. All receptors come from a male donor with HTLV-1-associated myelopathy (HAM/TSP).

Many counts were recorded for this clonotype. The CDR3 nucleotides are TGTGCCAGCAGTCCGGGGGCGGGGGCTACCGGGGAGCTGTTTTTT. It translates to CASSPGAGATGELFF. The V gene is TRBV12-3 or TRBV12-4, the J gene TRBJ2-2; D perhaps matches TRBD2 (7 bases). The ends were cut back, 5 bases at V and 5 bases at J, with 15 bases in the middle. CDR3 length: 15 residues.

This clonotype was seen ten or more times. This chain joins TRBV7-2 and TRBJ2-3; TRBD1 matches 7 bases. The V and J ends lost 5 bases and 3 bases, in that order; junction bases with no gene match: 14. Germline CDR1 reads SGHTA; CDR2 reads FQGNSA. The CDR3 runs 17 residues. The CDR3 DNA reads as TGTGCCAGCAGCCTAAGACAGGGCTCGGTTGGGACAGATACGCAGTATTTT. Translated, it gives CASSLRQGSVGTDTQYF.

This rearrangement joins TRBV6-2 or TRBV6-3 to TRBJ2-1; 10 bases match TRBD2. The CDR3 runs 14 residues. Germline CDR1 MNHEY, CDR2 SVGEGT. The V segment lost 8 bases and the J segment 5 bases; nucleotides outside the gene matches: 6. The CDR3 DNA follows: TGTGCCAGCGAAGCGGGGGGGGTCCACAATGAGCAGTTCTTC. Its protein product is CASEAGGVHNEQFF.